Presented here are 17 T cell receptor beta chains from one specimen sequenced in a study of tumor and adjacent non-tumor tissue in lung cancer. No cell sorting was done before RNA was extracted from the tissue. This non-tumor lung sample came from over 3 cm beyond the tumor edge. A modified ARM-PCR protocol with three rounds of nested PCR amplified TCRbeta. TCRdb reanalysed the multiplex PCR reads using MiXCR and keeps one entry per CDR3 protein. The sample includes over 80,000 distinct CDR3 sequences, 80% seen only once; the top ten take about 29%. Specimen: distant non-tumor lung tissue. Every receptor here comes from a man between 60 and 70 years old with small cell lung cancer.

This clonotype appeared a single time. The genes are TRBV30 and TRBJ2-7; D might be TRBD2 (6 bases). The ends were cut back, 5 bases at V and 0 bases at J, with 8 bases in the middle. This CDR3 contains 12 residues. Germline V gives CDR1 GTSNPN, CDR2 SVGIG (reference sequence). CDR3: CAWRRGSYEQYF. The CDR3 DNA is TGTGCCTGGCGGCGGGGCTCCTACGAGCAGTACTTC. Full variable domain (outside the CDR3, taken from reference TRBV30 and TRBJ2-7): SQTIHQWPATLVQPVGSPLSLECTVEGTSNPNLYWYRQAAGRGLQLLFYSVGIGQISSEVPQNLSASRPQDRQFILSSKKLLLSDSGFYLCAWRRGSYEQYFGPGTRLTVT.

About this clonotype: At one boundary the junction diverges from the germline segment, which might be a read error. The chain links TRBV12-3 or TRBV12-4 to TRBJ2-2, with D perhaps TRBD2 (6 bases). This CDR3 has 15 amino acids. The CDR3 bases are TGTGCCAGCACCTTGGGAGTAGCGGTTTCCGGGAAGCTGTTTTTT. As protein: CASTLGVAVSGKLFF.

With regard to this clonotype: At one end, the junction sequence differs from germline, possibly due to a read error. This sequence joins TRBV5-4 and TRBJ2-5; 7 nucleotides align to TRBD1. This CDR3 has 15 amino acids. Germline CDR1 and CDR2: SGHNT and YYREEE (reference sequence). For the CDR3, the DNA is TGTGGCAGCAGTCGACAGGGTGTAGGCCAAGAGACCGAGTACTTC. This encodes CGSSRQGVGQETEYF. The full variable domain, rest sourced from reference TRBV5-4 and TRBJ2-5, is ETGVTQSPTHLIKTRGQQVTLRCSSQSGHNTVSWYQQALGQGPQFIFQYYREEENGRGNFPPRFSGLQFPNYSSELNVNALELDDSALYLCGSSRQGVGQETEYFGPGTRLLVL.

This clonotype has a count of ten or more. This chain links TRBV6-5 with TRBJ2-3, with a possible D match to TRBD2 (5 bases). CDR1 and CDR2 (germline): MNHEY, SVGAGI. The V end lost 4 bases, the J end lost 1 base, and 6 bases lay between the germline ends. The CDR3 length is 13 residues. The CDR3 DNA sequence: TGTGCCAGCAGTTTCGGGGGCACAGATACGCAGTATTTT. Residues: CASSFGGTDTQYF.

On this clonotype: Given the absence of the conserved phenylalanine or tryptophan at the CDR3 end, a read error is likely. This chain links TRBV29-1 with TRBJ2-7; a possible D gene is TRBD1 (6 bases). Germline CDR1 is SQVTM and CDR2 is ANQGSEA. There are 12 residues in the CDR3. The CDR3 sequence: CCARDTSYEQYL. CDR3 nucleotide sequence: TGCTGCGCCCGGGACACCTCCTATGAGCAGTACTTG.

The chain recombines TRBV7-2 with TRBJ1-6, with 11 bases lining up with TRBD1. This CDR3 has 13 amino acids. The germline gives CDR1 SGHTA, CDR2 FQGNSA. CDR3 sequence (DNA): TGTGCAGAAGGACAGGGGGCTGGTTCACCCCTCCACTTT. This encodes CAEGQGAGSPLHF. The full variable domain, rest sourced from reference TRBV7-2 and TRBJ1-6, is GAGVSQSPSNKVTEKGKDVELRCDPISGHTALYWYRQSLGQGLEFLIYFQGNSAPDKSGLPSDRFSAERTGGSVSTLTIQRTQQEDSAVYLCAEGQGAGSPLHFGNGTRLTVT.

Comment on this clonotype: The junction departs from the called germline gene at one end, perhaps through a read error. The chain is built from TRBV6-5 and TRBJ1-6, with 9 bases aligning to TRBD1. The CDR3 covers 16 residues. Looked up from germline, CDR1 is MNHEY and CDR2 is SVGAGI. The CDR3 region has the DNA TGTGACAGCAGTCACTCGCTGGACAGGGGAGGTTCACCCTTCCACTTT. Protein product: CDSSHSLDRGGSPFHF.

The chain joins TRBV29-1 to TRBJ2-3; D gene ambiguous. This CDR3 has 13 amino acids. Deletions cut 2 bases from V and 3 bases from J, with 9 bases between. CDR1 is SQVTM and CDR2 is ANQGSEA in the germline V gene. CDR3 sequence (DNA): TGCAGCGTTGAAAGTCTTATTACAGATACGCAGTATTTT. It codes for CSVESLITDTQYF.

The genes are TRBV7-9 and TRBJ1-2; D gene uncertain. The germline V gene has CDR1 SEHNR and CDR2 FQNEAQ (reference sequence). There are 14 residues in the CDR3. V lost 8 bases, J lost 4 bases, and 17 bases lay in between. CDR3 amino acids: CASGTPDGLYGYTF. CDR3 coding DNA: TGTGCCAGCGGCACCCCAGACGGGCTCTATGGCTACACCTTC.

V gene TRBV5-5 combines with J gene TRBJ2-3; maybe TRBD2 (5 bases). The germline V gene encodes CDR1 SGHKS and CDR2 YYEKEE (reference sequence). Trimming removed 0 bases from V and 5 bases from J, with 16 bases in between. This CDR3 region has 16 residues. The CDR3 DNA is TGTGCCAGCAGCTTGGAACTAGTGGGAAGGCGAGATACGCAGTATTTT. Its translation is CASSLELVGRRDTQYF.

Note on this clonotype: The junction differs from germline at one of its ends, possibly a read error. The chain joins TRBV6-6 to TRBJ1-1, with unresolved D. Germline-derived CDR1 and CDR2 are MNHNY and SVGAGI (reference sequence). This CDR3 spans 11 amino acids. The CDR3 region has the DNA TGTACCAGCAGCTTGGTAACTGAAGCTTTCTTT. Translation gives CTSSLVTEAFF.

On this clonotype: This may come from a read error, since a much larger clone is one base off. The chain joins TRBV20-1 to TRBJ2-3; either TRBD1 or TRBD2 may supply D (5 bases each). From germline, CDR1 is DFQATT and CDR2 SNEGSKA (reference sequence). The CDR3 consists of 12 residues. The V end lost 4 bases, the J end lost 7 bases, and 12 bases lay between the germline ends. The CDR3 here is CSAINRGHTQYF. CDR3 DNA: TGCAGTGCTATCAATCGGGGACATACGCAGTATTTT.

About this clonotype: The germline gene is not matched at one end of the junction; a read error may be the cause. The chain uses TRBV14 and TRBJ1-6, with D hard to call. Germline lookup yields CDR1 SGHDN and CDR2 FVKESK. The CDR3 runs 16 residues. DNA for the CDR3: TGTGCCATCAGCCAAGAAAGGATCCCTATGGGTTCACCCCTCCAGTTT. Its translation is CAISQERIPMGSPLQF.

To note about this clonotype: The conserved closing phenylalanine or tryptophan is absent in this CDR3, likely reflecting a read error. The chain recombines TRBV11-2 with TRBJ2-3; D possibly corresponds to TRBD2 (5 bases). Germline lookup yields CDR1 SGHAT and CDR2 FQNNGV. This CDR3 is 14 amino acids long. CDR3 coding DNA: TGTACCAGCAGCTTAATGGGAGAGGCAGATACGCAGTATCTT. Its protein product is CTSSLMGEADTQYL.

As for this clonotype: Lacking the conserved final phenylalanine or tryptophan, this CDR3 likely reflects a read error. The J gene is TRBJ2-7, the V gene TRBV30; D remains ambiguous. The CDR3 spans 12 residues. Germline V gene lookup returns CDR1 GTSNPN and CDR2 SVGIG (reference sequence). The V end lost 4 bases, the J end lost 5 bases, and 12 bases lay between the germline ends. CDR3 amino acids: CAWNWGCHEQYS. CDR3 coding DNA: TGTGCCTGGAACTGGGGTTGCCACGAGCAGTACTCC.

Worth noting for this clonotype: At one boundary the junction diverges from the germline segment, which might be a read error. The gene calls are TRBV4-2 and TRBJ2-2; D may match TRBD1 or TRBD2 (5 bases each). Germline V gene lookup returns CDR1 LGHNA and CDR2 YNFKEQ. This CDR3 has 16 amino acids. The CDR3 DNA is TGTGCCAGCAGCCAAGATCTCTGGGCGGACACCGGGGAGCTATTTTTT. The encoded protein is CASSQDLWADTGELFF.

The CDR3 protein is CAWNLMAGQYV. CDR3 DNA: TGTGCCTGGAACCTGATGGCGGGGCAGTACGTC. This rearrangement joins TRBV30 to TRBJ2-7; TRBD2 might be the D (5 bases). The length of the CDR3 is 11 residues. Trimming took off 4 bases at V and 9 bases at J, with 13 bases between the two ends. The germline gives CDR1 GTSNPN, CDR2 SVGIG (reference sequence).